This TCR beta chain was identified during a study of blood T cells in healthy people across ages. In the case of this clonotype: Its specificity is unknown.

It was with a sample-barcoded 5' primer and a J-beta primer mix that a second PCR of about 6 to 11 cycles was run. Every cDNA was tagged by a template-switch adaptor with 12 random nucleotides. Each of the samples gave a minimum of 2.5 million paired-end reads that contained CDR3. TCRdb reanalysed the 5' RACE reads using MiXCR and keeps one entry per CDR3 protein. This sample has hundreds of thousands of distinct CDR3 sequences, with approximately 44% found just once. At least 5.5 micrograms of total RNA were extracted per sample. The study, taken as a whole, reports: Reliance upon unsorted PBMCs precluded definitive naive versus antigen-experienced comparison.

The CDR3 has 13 residues. V gave up 0 bases and J gave up 3 bases, with 8 bases separating them. Germline V lookup: CDR1 SQVTM, CDR2 ANQGSEA. The receptor was derived from a man aged 55 to 69 in good health. Sequenced material: blood. The genes are TRBV29-1 and TRBJ1-2; TRBD1 might be the D (6 bases). The CDR3, as DNA: TGCAGCGTTGAAGATCCAGGGGACTATGGCTACACCTTC. This codes for CSVEDPGDYGYTF.